This T cell receptor beta chain was sequenced in a study of cytotoxic CD8 clonotypes in ibrutinib-treated CLL. Study-wide context: Partial response occurred in roughly 25 patients and complete response in 2; at median approximately 70 months, approximately 14 remained remitted and roughly 12 progressed. Study observations and caveats: Higher clonality was seen at ibrutinib response and a return toward baseline at progression.

As regards this clone: What it binds is not known.

Method: immunoSEQ multiplex PCR; TCRdb's copy keeps in-frame clones and lacks some. The sample includes some 310,000 clones, roughly 85% seen only once; the top ten take more than 6%. Germline lookup yields CDR1 SGHDN and CDR2 FVKESK. This CDR3 has 14 amino acids. With 3 bases removed from V and 3 bases from J, the gap between germline ends came to 9 bases. The clonotype was recovered from a human donor with chronic lymphocytic leukemia. The chain uses TRBV14 and TRBJ2-1; D is unresolved. The sample consisted of PBMCs, taken before ibrutinib treatment. The CDR3 region has the DNA TGTGCCAGCAGCCAGATGACCCACTACAATGAGCAGTTCTTC. Translated: CASSQMTHYNEQFF.